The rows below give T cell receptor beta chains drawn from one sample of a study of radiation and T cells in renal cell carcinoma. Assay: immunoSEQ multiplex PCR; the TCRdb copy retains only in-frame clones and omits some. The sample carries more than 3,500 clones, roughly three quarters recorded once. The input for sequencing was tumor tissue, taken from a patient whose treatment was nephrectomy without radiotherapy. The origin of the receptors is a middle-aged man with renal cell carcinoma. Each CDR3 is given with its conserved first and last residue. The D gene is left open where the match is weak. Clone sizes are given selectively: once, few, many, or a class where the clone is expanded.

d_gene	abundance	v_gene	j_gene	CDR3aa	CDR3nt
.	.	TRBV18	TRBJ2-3	CASSPQGPSLSSTDTQYF	TGTGCCAGCTCACCACAGGGACCGAGTTTGTCTAGCACAGATACGCAGTATTTT
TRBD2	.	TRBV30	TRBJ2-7	CAWRTSGGYEQYF	TGTGCCTGGAGGACTAGCGGGGGCTACGAGCAGTACTTC
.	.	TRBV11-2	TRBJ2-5	CASSLVTEGETQYF	TGTGCCAGCAGCTTAGTCACAGAAGGGGAGACCCAGTACTTC
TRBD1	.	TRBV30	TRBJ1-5	CAWSVPGTGVQPQHF	TGTGCCTGGAGTGTACCGGGGACAGGGGTTCAGCCCCAGCATTTT
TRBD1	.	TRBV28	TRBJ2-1	CASSLLQGAHEQFF	TGTGCCAGCAGTTTACTCCAGGGGGCACATGAGCAGTTCTTC
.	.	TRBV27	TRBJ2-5	CASSSVAGAQETQYF	TGTGCCAGCAGTAGTGTGGCAGGGGCACAGGAGACCCAGTACTTC
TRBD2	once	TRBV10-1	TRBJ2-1	CASSVIWELAGGGCEQFF	TGCGCCAGCAGTGTGATCTGGGAACTAGCGGGAGGAGGATGTGAGCAGTTCTTC
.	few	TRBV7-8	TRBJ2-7	CASSLLGMFSYEQYF	TGTGCCAGCAGCTTATTAGGCATGTTTTCCTACGAGCAGTACTTC
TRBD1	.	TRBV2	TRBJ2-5	CASSDHRGETQYF	TGTGCCAGCAGTGATCACAGGGGAGAGACCCAGTACTTC
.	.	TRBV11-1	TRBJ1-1	CASSLEESGTEAFF	TGTGCCAGCAGCTTAGAAGAGAGTGGCACTGAAGCTTTCTTT
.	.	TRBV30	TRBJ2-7	CAWSVSVYEQYF	TGTGCCTGGAGTGTTAGCGTTTACGAGCAGTACTTC
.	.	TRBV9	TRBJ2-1	CASSEGSSYNEQFF	TGTGCCAGCAGCGAGGGAAGCTCCTACAATGAGCAGTTCTTC
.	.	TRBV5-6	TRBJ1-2	CASSRGSSNYGYTF	TGTGCCAGCAGCAGGGGGAGTTCTAACTATGGCTACACCTTC
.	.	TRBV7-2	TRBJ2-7	CASSLASTSPYEQYF	TGTGCCAGCAGCTTAGCCTCTACGTCCCCCTACGAGCAGTACTTC
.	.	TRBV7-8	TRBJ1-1	CASSPWGVNTEAFF	TGTGCCAGCAGCCCTTGGGGGGTGAACACTGAAGCTTTCTTT
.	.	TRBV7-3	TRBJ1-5	CASSASGAGQPQHF	TGTGCCAGCAGCGCCTCAGGGGCCGGGCAGCCCCAGCATTTT
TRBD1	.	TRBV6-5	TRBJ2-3	CASSPGQGVTDTQYF	TGTGCCAGCAGCCCCGGACAGGGGGTAACAGATACGCAGTATTTT
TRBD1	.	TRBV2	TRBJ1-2	CASSLDRDGYTF	TGTGCCAGCAGTCTCGACAGGGATGGCTACACCTTC
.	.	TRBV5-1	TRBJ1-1	CASRGGITEAFF	TGCGCCAGCAGGGGAGGGATCACTGAAGCTTTCTTT
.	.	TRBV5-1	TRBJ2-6	CASSLTGPGANVLTF	TGCGCCAGCAGCTTGACGGGTCCTGGGGCCAACGTCCTGACTTTC
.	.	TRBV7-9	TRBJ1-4	CASSRLGLGYEKLFF	TGTGCCAGCAGCCGCCTCGGATTGGGATATGAAAAACTGTTTTTT
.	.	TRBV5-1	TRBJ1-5	CASREGDYSNQPQHF	TGCGCCAGCCGGGAGGGGGATTATAGCAATCAGCCCCAGCATTTT
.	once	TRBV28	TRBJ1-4	CASSLSPSYNEKLFF	TGTGCCAGCAGTTTGAGCCCTTCCTATAATGAAAAACTGTTTTTT
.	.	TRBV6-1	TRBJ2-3	CASRANTDTQYF	TGTGCCAGCAGAGCAAACACAGATACGCAGTATTTT
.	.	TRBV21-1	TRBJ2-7	CASSNGAVRAEGGEQYF	TGTGCCAGCAGCAATGGCGCCGTCCGGGCGGAAGGAGGCGAGCAGTACTTC
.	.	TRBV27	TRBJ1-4	CASTPARGGNEKLFF	TGTGCCAGCACCCCAGCCAGGGGAGGTAATGAAAAACTGTTTTTT
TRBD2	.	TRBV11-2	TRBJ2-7	CASSLGPSGSYGEQYF	TGTGCCAGCAGCTTAGGACCTAGCGGGAGTTATGGTGAGCAGTACTTC
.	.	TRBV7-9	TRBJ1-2	CASSLVPDLNGYTF	TGTGCCAGCAGCTTAGTCCCGGATTTGAATGGCTACACCTTC
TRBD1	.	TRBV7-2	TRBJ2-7	CASSLGRDRVYEQYF	TGTGCCAGCAGCTTAGGGAGGGACAGGGTTTACGAGCAGTACTTC
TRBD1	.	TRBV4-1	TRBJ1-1	CASRGQGRTEAFF	TGCGCCAGCAGAGGACAGGGGAGGACTGAAGCTTTCTTT
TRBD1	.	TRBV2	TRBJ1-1	CASSAGTGVTEAFF	TGTGCCAGCAGCGCCGGGACAGGGGTGACTGAAGCTTTCTTT
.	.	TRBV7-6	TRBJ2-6	CASSSGYSGANVLTF	TGTGCCAGCAGCTCGGGTTACTCTGGGGCCAACGTCCTGACTTTC